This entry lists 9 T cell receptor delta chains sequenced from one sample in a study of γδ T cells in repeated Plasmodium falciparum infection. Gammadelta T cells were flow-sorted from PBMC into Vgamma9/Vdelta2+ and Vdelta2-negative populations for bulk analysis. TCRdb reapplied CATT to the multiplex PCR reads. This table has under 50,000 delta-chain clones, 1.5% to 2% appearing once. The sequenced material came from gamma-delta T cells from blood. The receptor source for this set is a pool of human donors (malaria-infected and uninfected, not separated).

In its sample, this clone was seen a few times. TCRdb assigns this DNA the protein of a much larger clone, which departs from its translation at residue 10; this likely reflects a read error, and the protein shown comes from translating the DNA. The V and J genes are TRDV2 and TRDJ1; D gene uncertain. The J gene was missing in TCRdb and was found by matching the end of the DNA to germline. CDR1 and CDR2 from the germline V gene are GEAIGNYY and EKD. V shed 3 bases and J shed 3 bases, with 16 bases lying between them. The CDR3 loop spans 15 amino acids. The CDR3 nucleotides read TGTGCCTGTGACTCCTGGCACACTTACGCCGATAAACTCATCTTT. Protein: CACDSWHTYADKLIF.

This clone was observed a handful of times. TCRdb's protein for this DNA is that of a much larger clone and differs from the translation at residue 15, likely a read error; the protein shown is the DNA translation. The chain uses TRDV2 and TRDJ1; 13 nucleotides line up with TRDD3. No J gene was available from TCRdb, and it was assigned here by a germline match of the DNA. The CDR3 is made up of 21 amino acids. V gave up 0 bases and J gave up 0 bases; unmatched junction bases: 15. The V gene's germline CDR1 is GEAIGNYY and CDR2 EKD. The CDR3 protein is CACDTLVLGDTNSDYTDKLIF. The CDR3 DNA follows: TGTGCCTGTGACACCCTCGTACTGGGGGATACGAATTCGGACTACACCGATAAACTCATCTTT.

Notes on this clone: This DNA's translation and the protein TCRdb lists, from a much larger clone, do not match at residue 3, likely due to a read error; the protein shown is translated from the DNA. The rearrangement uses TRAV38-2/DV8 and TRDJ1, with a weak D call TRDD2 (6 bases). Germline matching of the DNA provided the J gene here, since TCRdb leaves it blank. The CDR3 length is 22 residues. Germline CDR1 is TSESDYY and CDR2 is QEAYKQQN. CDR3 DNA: TGTGCTCATAGGAGCGTACTTCCTCGGTGTTGGTTGGGGACCTCGTACACCGATAAACTCATCTTT. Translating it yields CAHRSVLPRCWLGTSYTDKLIF.

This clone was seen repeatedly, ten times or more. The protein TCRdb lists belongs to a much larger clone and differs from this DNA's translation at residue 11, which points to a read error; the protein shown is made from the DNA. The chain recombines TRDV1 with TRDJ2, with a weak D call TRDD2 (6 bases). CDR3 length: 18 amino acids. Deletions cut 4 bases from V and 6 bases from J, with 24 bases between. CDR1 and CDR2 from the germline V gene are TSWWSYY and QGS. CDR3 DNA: TGTGCTCTTGGGGCTCTTCCTCCTCCCTGGGAGATAGCAGCACAACTCTTCTTT. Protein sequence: CALGALPPPWEIAAQLFF.

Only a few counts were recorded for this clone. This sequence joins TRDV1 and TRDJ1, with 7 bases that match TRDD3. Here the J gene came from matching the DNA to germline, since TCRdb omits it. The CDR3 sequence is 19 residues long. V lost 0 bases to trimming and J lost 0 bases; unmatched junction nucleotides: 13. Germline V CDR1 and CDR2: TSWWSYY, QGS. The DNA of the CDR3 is TGTGCTCTTGGGGAACTGACCCTCGTCTGGGGGCCATACACCGATAAACTCATCTTT. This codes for CALGELTLVWGPYTDKLIF.

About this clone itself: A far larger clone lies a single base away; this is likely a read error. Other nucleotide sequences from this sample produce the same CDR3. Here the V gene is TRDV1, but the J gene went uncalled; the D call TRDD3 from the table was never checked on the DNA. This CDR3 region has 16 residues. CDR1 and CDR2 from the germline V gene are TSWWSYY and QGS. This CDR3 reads CALGELRDTGTDKLIF. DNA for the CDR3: TGTGCTCTTGGGGAACTGAGGGATACGGGTACCGATAAGCTCATCTTT.

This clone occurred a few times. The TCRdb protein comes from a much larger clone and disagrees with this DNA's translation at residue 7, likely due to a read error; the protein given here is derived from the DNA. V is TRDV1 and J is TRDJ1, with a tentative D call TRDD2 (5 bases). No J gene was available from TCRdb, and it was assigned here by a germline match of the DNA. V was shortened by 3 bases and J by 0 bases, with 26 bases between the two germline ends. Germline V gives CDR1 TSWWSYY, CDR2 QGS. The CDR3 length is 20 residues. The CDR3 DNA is TGTGCTCTTGGGGATCACGCAATCTTTCCTCGCGCAACGAACACCGATAAACTCATCTTT. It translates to CALGDHAIFPRATNTDKLIF.

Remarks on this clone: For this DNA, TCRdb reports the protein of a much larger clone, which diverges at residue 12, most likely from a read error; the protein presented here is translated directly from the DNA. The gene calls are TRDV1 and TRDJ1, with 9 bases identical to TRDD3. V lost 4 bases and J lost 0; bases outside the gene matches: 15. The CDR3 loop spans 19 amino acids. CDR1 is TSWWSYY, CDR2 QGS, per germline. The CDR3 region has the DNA TGTGCTCTTGGGGCAAACTCCGGGGACTGGGGGACGCACACCGATAAACTCATCTTT. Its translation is CALGANSGDWGTHTDKLIF.

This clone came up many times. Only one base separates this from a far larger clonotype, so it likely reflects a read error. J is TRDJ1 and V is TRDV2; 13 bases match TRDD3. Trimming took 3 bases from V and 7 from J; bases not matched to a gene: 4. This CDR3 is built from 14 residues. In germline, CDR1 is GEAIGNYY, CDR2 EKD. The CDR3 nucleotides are TGTGCCTGTGACGAACTGGGGGATACGAGTAAACTCATCTTT. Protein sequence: CACDELGDTSKLIF.